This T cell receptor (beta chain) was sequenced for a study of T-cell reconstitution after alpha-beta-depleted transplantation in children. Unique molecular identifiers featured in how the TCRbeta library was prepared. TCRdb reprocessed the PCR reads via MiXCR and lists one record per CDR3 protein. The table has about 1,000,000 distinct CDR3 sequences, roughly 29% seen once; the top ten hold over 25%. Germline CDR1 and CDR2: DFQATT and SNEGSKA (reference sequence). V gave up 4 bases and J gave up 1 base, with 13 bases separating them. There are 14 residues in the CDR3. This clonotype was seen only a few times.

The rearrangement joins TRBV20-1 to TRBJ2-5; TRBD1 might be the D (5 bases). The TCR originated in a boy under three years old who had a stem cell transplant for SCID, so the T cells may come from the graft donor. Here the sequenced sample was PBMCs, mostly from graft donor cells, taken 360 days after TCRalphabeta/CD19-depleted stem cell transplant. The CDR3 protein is CSANPTEFQETQYF. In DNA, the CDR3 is TGCAGTGCTAACCCGACAGAATTCCAAGAGACCCAGTACTTC.